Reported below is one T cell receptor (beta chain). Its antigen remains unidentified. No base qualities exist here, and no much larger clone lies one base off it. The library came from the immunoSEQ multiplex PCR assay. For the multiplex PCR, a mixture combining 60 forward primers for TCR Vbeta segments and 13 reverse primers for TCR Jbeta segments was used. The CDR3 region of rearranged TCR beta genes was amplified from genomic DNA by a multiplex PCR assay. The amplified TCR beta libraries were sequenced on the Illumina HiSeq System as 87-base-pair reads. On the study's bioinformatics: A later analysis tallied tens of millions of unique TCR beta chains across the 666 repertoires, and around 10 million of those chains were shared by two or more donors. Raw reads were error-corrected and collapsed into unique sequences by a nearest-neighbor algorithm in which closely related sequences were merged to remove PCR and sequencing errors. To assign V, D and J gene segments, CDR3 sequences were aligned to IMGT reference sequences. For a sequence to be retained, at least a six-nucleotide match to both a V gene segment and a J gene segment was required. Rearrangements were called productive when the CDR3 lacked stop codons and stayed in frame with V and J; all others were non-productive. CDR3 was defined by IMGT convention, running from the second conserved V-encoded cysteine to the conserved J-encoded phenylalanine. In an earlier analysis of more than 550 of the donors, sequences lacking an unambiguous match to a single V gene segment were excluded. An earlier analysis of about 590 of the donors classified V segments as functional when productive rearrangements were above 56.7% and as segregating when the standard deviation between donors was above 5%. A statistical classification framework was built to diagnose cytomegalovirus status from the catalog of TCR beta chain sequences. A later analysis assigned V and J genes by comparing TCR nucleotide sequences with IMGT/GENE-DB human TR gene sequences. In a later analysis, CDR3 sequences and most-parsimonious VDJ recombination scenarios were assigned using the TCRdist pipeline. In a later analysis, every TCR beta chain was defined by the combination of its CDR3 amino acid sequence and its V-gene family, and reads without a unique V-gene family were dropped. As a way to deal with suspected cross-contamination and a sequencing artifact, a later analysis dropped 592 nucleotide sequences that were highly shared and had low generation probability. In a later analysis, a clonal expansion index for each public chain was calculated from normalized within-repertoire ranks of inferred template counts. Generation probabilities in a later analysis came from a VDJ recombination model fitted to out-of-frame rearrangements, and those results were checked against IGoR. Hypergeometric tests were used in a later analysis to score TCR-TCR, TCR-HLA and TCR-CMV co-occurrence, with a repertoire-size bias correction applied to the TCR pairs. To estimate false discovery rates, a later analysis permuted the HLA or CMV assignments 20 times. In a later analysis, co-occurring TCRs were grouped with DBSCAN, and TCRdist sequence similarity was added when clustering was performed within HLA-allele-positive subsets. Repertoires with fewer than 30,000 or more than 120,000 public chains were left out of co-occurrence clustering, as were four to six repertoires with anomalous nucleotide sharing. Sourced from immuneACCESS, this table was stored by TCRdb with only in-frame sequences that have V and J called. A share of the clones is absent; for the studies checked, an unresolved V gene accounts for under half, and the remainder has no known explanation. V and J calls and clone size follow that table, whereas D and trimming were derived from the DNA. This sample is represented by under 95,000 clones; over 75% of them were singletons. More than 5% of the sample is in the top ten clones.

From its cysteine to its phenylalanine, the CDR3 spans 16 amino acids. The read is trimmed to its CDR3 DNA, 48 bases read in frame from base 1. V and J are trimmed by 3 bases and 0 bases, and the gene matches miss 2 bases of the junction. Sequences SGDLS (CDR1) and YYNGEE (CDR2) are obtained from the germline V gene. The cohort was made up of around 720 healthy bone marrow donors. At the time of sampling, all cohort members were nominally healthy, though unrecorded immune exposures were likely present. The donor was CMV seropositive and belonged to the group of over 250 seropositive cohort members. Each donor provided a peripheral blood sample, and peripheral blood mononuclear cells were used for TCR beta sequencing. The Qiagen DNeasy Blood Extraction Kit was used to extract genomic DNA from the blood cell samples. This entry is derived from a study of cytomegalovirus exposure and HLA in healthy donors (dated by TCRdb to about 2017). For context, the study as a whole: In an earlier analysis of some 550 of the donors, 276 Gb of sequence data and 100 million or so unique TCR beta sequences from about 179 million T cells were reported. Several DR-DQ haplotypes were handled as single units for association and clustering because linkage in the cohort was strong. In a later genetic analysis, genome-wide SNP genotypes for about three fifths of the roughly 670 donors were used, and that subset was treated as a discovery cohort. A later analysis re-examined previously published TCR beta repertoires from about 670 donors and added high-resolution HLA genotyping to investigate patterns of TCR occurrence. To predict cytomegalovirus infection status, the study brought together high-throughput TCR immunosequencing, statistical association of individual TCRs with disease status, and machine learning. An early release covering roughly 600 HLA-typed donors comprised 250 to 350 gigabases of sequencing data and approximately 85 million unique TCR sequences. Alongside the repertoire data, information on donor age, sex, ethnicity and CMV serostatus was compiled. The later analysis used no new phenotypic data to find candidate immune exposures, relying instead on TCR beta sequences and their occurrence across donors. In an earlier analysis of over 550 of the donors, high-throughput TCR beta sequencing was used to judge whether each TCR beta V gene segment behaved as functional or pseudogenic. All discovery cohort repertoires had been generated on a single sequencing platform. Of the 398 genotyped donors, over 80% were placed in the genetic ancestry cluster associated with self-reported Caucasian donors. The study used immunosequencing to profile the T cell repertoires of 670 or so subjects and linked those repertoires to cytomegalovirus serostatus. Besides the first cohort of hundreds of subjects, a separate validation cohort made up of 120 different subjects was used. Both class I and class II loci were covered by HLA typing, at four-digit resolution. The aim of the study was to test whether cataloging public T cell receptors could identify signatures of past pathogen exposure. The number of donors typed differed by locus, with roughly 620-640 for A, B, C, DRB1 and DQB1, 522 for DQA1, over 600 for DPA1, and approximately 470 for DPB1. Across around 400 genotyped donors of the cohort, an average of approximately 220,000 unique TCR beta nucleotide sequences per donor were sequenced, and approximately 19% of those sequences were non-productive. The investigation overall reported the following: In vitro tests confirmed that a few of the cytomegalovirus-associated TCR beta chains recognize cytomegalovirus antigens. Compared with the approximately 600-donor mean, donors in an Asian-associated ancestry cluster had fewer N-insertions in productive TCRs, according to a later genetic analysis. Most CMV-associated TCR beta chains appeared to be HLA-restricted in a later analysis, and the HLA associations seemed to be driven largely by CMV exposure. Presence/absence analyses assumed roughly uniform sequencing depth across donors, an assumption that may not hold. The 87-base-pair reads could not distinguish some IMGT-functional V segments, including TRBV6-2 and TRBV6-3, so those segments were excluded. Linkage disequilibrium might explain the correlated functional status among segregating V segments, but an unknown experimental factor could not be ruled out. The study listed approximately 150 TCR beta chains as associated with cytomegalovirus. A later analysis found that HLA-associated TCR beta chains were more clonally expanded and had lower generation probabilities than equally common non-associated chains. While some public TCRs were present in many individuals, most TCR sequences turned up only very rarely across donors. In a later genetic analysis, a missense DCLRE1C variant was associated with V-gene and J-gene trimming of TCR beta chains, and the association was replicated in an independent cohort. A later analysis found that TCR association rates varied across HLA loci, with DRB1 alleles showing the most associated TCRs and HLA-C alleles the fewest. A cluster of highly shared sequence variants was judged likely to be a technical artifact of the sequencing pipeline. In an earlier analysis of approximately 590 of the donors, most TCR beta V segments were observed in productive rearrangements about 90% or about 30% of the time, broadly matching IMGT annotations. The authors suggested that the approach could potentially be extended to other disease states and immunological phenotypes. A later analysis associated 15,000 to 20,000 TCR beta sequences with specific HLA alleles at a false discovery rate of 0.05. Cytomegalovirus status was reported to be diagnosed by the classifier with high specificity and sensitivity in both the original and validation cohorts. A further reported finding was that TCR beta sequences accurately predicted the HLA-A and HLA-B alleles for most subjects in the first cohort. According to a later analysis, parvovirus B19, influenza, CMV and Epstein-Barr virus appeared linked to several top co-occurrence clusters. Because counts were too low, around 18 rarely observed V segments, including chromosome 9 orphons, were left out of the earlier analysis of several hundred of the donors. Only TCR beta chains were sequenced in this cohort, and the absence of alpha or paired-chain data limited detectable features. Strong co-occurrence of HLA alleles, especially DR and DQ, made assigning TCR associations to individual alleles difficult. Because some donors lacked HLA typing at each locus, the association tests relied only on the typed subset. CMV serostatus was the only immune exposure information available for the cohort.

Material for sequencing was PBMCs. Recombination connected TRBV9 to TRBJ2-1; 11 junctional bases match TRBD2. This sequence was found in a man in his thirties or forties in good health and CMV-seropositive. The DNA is TGTGCCAGCAGCGGGGGACTAGCGGTCTCCTACAATGAGCAGTTCTTC. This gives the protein CASSGGLAVSYNEQFF.